This TCR beta chain was observed in a study of radiotherapy plus CTLA-4 blockade in lung cancer. A few counts support this clone. CDR3 length: 17 residues. In germline, CDR1 is SGHAT, CDR2 FQDESV (reference sequence). The J segment lost 0 bases and the V segment lost 5 bases, leaving 2 bases of the junction unmatched. Produced via immunoSEQ multiplex PCR; TCRdb's table is partial and in-frame only. The repertoire holds 50,000 to 65,000 clones, roughly three quarters seen once, with around 8.8% in the top ten. This clonotype originated in a human donor with non-small cell lung cancer who had a complete response to radiotherapy plus ipilimumab. J is TRBJ2-1 and V is TRBV11-1, with TRBD2 matching 15 bases. Source: peripheral blood, taken from a patient treated with radiotherapy plus ipilimumab. The DNA of the CDR3 is TGTGCCAGCAGCGGGACTAGCGGGGGGAACTCCTACAATGAGCAGTTCTTC. As protein: CASSGTSGGNSYNEQFF.